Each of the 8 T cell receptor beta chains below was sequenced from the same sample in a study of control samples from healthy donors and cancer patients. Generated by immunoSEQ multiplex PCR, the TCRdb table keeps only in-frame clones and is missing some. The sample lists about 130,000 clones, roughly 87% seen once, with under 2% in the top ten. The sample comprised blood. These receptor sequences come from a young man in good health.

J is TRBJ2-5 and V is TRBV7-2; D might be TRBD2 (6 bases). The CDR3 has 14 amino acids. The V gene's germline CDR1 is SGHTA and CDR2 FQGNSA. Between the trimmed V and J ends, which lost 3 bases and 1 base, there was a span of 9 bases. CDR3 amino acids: CASSFGSLQETQYF. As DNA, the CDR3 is TGTGCCAGCAGCTTCGGGAGCCTCCAAGAGACCCAGTACTTC.

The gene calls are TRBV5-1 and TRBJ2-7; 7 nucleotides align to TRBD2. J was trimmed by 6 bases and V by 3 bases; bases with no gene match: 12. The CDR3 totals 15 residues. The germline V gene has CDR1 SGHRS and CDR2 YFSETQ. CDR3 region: CASSSVGGNKGEQYF. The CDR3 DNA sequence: TGCGCCAGCAGCTCTGTGGGGGGGAACAAAGGCGAGCAGTACTTC. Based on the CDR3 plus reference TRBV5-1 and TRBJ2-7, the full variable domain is KAGVTQTPRYLIKTRGQQVTLSCSPISGHRSVSWYQQTPGQGLQFLFEYFSETQRNKGNFPGRFSGRQFSNSRSEMNVSTLELGDSALYLCASSSVGGNKGEQYFGPGTRLTVT.

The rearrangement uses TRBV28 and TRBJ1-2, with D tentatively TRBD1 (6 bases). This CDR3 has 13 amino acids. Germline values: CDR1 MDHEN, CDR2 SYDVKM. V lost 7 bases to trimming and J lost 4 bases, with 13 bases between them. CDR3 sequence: CASTSRGGYGYTF. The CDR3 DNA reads TGTGCCAGCACTTCCAGGGGTGGCTATGGCTACACCTTC.

For the CDR3, the DNA is TGTGCCAGCAGCCTTAGGTTCGGGGAGCTGTTTTTT. This codes for CASSLRFGELFF. The V gene is TRBV7-8, the J gene TRBJ2-2; the D is unclear. This CDR3 contains 12 residues. Germline CDR1 is SGHVS and CDR2 is FQNEAQ. Trimming removed 5 bases at V and 7 bases at J, with 8 bases between.

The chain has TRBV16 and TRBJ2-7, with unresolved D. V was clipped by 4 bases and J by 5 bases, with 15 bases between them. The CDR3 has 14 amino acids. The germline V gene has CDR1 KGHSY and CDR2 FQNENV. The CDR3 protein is CASSLSGRPDEQYF. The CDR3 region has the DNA TGTGCCAGCAGCCTCTCGGGCCGCCCGGACGAGCAGTACTTC.

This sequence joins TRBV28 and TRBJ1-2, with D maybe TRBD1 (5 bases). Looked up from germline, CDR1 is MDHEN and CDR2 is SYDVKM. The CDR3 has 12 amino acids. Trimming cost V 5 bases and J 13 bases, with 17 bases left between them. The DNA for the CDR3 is TGTGCCAGCAGTGTTCCCGGGACGCCTGTCACCTTC. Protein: CASSVPGTPVTF.

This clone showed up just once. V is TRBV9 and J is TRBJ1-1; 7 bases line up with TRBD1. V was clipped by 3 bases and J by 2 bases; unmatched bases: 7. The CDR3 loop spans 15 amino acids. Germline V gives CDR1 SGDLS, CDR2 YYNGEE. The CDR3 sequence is CASSAQTGLNTEAFF. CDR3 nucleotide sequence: TGTGCCAGCAGCGCCCAGACAGGGCTCAACACTGAAGCTTTCTTT.

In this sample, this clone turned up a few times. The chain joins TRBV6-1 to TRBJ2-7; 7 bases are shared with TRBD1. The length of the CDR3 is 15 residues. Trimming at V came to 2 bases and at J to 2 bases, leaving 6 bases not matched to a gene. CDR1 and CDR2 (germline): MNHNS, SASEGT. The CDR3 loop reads CASSERGTVPYEQYF. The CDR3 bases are TGTGCCAGCAGTGAAAGGGGGACAGTCCCCTACGAGCAGTACTTC.